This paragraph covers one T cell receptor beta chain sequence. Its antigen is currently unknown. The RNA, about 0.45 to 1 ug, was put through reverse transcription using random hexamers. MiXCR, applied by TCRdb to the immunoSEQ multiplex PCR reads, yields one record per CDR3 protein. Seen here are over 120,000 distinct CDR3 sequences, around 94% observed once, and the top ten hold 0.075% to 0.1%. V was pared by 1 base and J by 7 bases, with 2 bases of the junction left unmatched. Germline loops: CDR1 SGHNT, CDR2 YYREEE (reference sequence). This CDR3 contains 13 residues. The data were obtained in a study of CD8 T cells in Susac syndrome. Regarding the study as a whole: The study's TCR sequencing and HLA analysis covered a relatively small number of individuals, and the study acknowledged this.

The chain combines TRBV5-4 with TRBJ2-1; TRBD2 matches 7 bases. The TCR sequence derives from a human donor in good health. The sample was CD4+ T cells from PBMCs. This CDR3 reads CASSLPGRNEQFF. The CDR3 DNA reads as TGTGCCAGCAGCTTGCCCGGGAGGAATGAGCAGTTCTTC. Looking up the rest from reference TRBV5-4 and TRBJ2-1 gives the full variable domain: ETGVTQSPTHLIKTRGQQVTLRCSSQSGHNTVSWYQQALGQGPQFIFQYYREEENGRGNFPPRFSGLQFPNYSSELNVNALELDDSALYLCASSLPGRNEQFFGPGTRLTVL.